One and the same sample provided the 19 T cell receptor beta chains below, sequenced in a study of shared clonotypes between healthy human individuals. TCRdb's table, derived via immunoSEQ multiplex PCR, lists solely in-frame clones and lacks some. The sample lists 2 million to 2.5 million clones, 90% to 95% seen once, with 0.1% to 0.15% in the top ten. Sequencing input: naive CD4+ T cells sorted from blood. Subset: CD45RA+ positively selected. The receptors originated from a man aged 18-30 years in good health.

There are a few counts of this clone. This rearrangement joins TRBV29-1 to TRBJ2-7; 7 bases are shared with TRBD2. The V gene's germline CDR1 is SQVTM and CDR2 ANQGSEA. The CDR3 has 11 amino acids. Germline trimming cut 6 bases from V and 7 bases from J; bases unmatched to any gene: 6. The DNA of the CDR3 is TGCAGCGTCGCAAGGGGAGGGGAGCAGTACTTC. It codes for CSVARGGEQYF.

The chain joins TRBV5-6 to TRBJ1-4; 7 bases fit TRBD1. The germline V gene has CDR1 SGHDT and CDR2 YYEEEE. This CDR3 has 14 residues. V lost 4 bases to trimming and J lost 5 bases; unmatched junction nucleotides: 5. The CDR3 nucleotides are TGTGCCAGCAGCCTGGGACAGAAGAATGAAAAACTGTTTTTT. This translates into CASSLGQKNEKLFF.

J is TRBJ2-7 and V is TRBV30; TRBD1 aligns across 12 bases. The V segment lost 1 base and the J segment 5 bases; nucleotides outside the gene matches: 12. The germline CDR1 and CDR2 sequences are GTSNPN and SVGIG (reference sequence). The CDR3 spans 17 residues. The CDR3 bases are TGTGCCTGGAGTGGTCCCGGGACAGGGGGCTGGCAGGACGAGCAGTACTTC. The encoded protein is CAWSGPGTGGWQDEQYF.

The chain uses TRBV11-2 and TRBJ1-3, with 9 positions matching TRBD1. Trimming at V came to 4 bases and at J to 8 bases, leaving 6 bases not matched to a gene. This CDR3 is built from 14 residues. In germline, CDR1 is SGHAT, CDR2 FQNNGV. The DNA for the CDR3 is TGTGCCAGCAGCTCCGCGGGACAGGGACACACCATATATTTT. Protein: CASSSAGQGHTIYF.

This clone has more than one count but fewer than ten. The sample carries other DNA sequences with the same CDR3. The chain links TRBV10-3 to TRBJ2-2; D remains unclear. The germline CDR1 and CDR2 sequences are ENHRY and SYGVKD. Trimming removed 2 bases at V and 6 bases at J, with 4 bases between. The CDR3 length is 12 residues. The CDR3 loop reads CAISEVPGELFF. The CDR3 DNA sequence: TGTGCCATCAGTGAGGTCCCCGGGGAGCTGTTTTTT.

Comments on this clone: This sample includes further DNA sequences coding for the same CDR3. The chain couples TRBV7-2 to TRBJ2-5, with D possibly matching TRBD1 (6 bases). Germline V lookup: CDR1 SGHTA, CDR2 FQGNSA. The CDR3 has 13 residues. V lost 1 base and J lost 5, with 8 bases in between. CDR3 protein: CASSLGGRETQYF. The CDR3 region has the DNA TGTGCCAGCAGCTTAGGGGGGCGGGAGACCCAGTACTTC.

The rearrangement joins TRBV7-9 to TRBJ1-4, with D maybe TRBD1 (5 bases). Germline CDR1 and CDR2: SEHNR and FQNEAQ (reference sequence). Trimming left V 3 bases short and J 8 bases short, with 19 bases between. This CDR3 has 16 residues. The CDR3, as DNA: TGTGCCAGCAGCTTCCTTGGGACTGCGAAAGGGGAAAAACTGTTTTTT. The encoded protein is CASSFLGTAKGEKLFF.

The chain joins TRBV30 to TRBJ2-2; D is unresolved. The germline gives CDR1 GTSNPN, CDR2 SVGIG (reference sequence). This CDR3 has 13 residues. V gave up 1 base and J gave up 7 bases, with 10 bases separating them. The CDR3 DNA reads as TGTGCCTGGAGTGGGATCTTGGGCGGGGAGCTGTTTTTT. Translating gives CAWSGILGGELFF.

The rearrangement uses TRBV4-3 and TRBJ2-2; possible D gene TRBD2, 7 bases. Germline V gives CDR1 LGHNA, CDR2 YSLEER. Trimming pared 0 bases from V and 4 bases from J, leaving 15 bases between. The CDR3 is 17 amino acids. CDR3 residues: CASSQDGGARITGELFF. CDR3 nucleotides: TGCGCCAGCAGCCAAGATGGGGGGGCGCGTATCACCGGGGAGCTGTTTTTT.

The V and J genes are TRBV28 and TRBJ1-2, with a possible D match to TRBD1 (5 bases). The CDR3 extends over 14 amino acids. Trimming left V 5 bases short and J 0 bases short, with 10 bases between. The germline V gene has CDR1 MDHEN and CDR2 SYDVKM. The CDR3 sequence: CASSVGTSNYGYTF. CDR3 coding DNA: TGTGCCAGCAGTGTCGGGACGTCTAACTATGGCTACACCTTC.

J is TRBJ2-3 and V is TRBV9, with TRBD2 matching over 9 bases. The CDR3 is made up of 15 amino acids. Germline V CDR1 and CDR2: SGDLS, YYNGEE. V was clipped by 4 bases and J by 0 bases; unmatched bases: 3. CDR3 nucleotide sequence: TGTGCCAGCAGCCCTAGCGGGACTAGCACAGATACGCAGTATTTT. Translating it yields CASSPSGTSTDTQYF.

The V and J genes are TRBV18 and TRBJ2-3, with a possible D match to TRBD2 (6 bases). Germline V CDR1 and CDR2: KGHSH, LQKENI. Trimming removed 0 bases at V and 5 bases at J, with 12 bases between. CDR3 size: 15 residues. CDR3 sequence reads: CASSPPGGAGDTQYF. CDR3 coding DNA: TGTGCCAGCTCACCACCAGGCGGGGCTGGAGATACGCAGTATTTT.

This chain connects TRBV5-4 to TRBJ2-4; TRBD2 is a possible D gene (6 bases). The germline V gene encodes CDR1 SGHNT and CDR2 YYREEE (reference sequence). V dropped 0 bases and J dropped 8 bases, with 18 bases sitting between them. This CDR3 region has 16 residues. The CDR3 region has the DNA TGTGCCAGCAGCTTGGTGCGGGGTGGTGGCAACGACATTCAGTACTTC. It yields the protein CASSLVRGGGNDIQYF.

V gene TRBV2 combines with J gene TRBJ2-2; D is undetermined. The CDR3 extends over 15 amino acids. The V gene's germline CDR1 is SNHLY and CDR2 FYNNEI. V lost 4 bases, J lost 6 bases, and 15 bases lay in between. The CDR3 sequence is CASSGSRLAAGELFF. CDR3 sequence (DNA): TGTGCCAGCAGTGGCAGCAGGCTTGCGGCCGGGGAGCTGTTTTTT.

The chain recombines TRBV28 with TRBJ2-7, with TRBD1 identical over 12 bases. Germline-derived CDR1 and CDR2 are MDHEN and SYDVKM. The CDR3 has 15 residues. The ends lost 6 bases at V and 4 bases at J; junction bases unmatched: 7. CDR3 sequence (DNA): TGTGCCAGCAGCCCTGGGACAGGGGGCATATACGAGCAGTACTTC. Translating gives CASSPGTGGIYEQYF.

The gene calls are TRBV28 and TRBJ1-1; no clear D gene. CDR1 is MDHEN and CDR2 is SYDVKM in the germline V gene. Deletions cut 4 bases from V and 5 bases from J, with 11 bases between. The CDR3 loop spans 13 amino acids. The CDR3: CASSSGVGTEAFF. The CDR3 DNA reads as TGTGCCAGCAGTTCTGGGGTTGGTACTGAAGCTTTCTTT.

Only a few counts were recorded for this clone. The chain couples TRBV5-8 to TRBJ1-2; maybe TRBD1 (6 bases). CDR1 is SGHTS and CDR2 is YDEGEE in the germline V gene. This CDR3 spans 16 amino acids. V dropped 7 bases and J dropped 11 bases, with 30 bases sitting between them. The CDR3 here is CASGARDTTIKRTYTF. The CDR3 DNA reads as TGTGCCAGCGGAGCCCGGGACACGACTATTAAGAGAACGTACACCTTC.

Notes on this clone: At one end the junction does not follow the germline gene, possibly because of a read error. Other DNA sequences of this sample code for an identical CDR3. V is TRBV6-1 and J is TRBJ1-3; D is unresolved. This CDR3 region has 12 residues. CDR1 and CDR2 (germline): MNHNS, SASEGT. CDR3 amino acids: CASTGSGNTIYF. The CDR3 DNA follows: TGTGCCAGCACGGGGTCTGGAAACACCATCTATTTT.

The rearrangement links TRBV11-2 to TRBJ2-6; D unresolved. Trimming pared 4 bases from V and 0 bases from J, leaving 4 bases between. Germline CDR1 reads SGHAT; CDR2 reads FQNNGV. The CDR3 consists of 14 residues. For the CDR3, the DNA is TGTGCCAGCAGCTCGATCTCTGGGGCCAACGTCCTGACTTTC. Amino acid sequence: CASSSISGANVLTF. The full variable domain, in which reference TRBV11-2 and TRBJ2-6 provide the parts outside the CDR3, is EAGVAQSPRYKIIEKRQSVAFWCNPISGHATLYWYQQILGQGPKLLIQFQNNGVVDDSQLPKDRFSAERLKGVDSTLKIQPAKLEDSAVYLCASSSISGANVLTFGAGSRLTVL.